These 11 T cell receptor beta chains share one sample of origin, sequenced in a study of cytomegalovirus exposure and HLA in healthy donors. It was with 60 Vbeta and 13 Jbeta primers that the PCR ran. TCRdb's table, derived via immunoSEQ multiplex PCR, lists solely in-frame clones and lacks some. The table shows almost 65,000 clones, with 77% occurring only once. Sequenced material: PBMCs. The receptor source for this set is a male donor in good health and CMV-seropositive.

This clone was found once. The J gene is TRBJ2-1, the V gene TRBV5-1, with D maybe TRBD2 (6 bases). This CDR3 spans 15 amino acids. Trimming left V 5 bases short and J 2 bases short, with 14 bases between. The germline CDR1 and CDR2 sequences are SGHRS and YFSETQ. CDR3 sequence reads: CASSFWEEAYNEQFF. DNA for the CDR3: TGCGCCAGCAGTTTTTGGGAGGAAGCCTACAATGAGCAGTTCTTC. Full variable domain (rest looked up from reference TRBV5-1 and TRBJ2-1): KAGVTQTPRYLIKTRGQQVTLSCSPISGHRSVSWYQQTPGQGLQFLFEYFSETQRNKGNFPGRFSGRQFSNSRSEMNVSTLELGDSALYLCASSFWEEAYNEQFFGPGTRLTVL.

The chain recombines TRBV6-5 with TRBJ1-5, with 7 bases fitting TRBD1. The CDR3 contains 14 residues. Looked up from germline, CDR1 is MNHEY and CDR2 is SVGAGI. J was trimmed by 6 bases and V by 6 bases; bases with no gene match: 8. CDR3 amino acids: CASSNRGFGQPQHF. CDR3 in DNA: TGTGCCAGCAGCAACAGGGGCTTTGGTCAGCCCCAGCATTTT.

V and J are TRBV28 and TRBJ2-5, with D unclear. V was clipped by 3 bases and J by 2 bases, with 16 bases between them. Germline assignment: CDR1 MDHEN and CDR2 SYDVKM. This CDR3 contains 16 residues. The CDR3 loop is CASSFSRLGDQETQYF. Here the CDR3 DNA reads TGTGCCAGCAGTTTCTCCCGACTCGGAGATCAAGAGACCCAGTACTTC.

V is TRBV7-9 and J is TRBJ1-4; 11 bases are shared with TRBD1. This CDR3 is 15 amino acids long. V lost 5 bases, J lost 7 bases, and 6 bases stayed unmatched. Germline CDR1 is SEHNR and CDR2 is FQNEAQ (reference sequence). CDR3 protein: CASSQDRGRSEKLFF. The CDR3, as DNA: TGTGCCAGCAGCCAGGACAGGGGGCGGAGTGAAAAACTGTTTTTT. Full variable domain (outside the CDR3, taken from reference TRBV7-9 and TRBJ1-4): DTGVSQNPRHKITKRGQNVTFRCDPISEHNRLYWYRQTLGQGPEFLTYFQNEAQLEKSRLLSDRFSAERPKGSFSTLEIQRTEQGDSAMYLCASSQDRGRSEKLFFGSGTQLSVL.

This clone was found once. The chain couples TRBV28 to TRBJ1-4, with a weak D call TRBD1 (6 bases). The V end was cut by 4 bases, the J end by 5 bases, with 11 bases between. This CDR3 spans 14 amino acids. CDR1 and CDR2 (germline): MDHEN, SYDVKM. The CDR3 sequence: CASSSPDRNEKLFF. The CDR3 DNA reads TGTGCCAGCAGTTCCCCGGACAGAAATGAAAAACTGTTTTTT.

V is TRBV5-6 and J is TRBJ1-2, with D uncertain. Germline CDR1 reads SGHDT; CDR2 reads YYEEEE. This CDR3 is built from 15 residues. With 0 bases removed from V and 6 bases from J, the gap between germline ends came to 15 bases. The CDR3 nucleotides read TGTGCCAGCAGCTTGGTGGAGGGTTCGGGGAATGGCTACACCTTC. Translation gives CASSLVEGSGNGYTF.

The chain recombines TRBV4-3 with TRBJ1-6, with D tentatively TRBD1 (5 bases). Germline values: CDR1 LGHNA, CDR2 YSLEER. V was shortened by 4 bases and J by 10 bases, with 17 bases between the two germline ends. There are 15 residues in the CDR3. CDR3 nucleotides: TGCGCCAGCAGCCCAGGACGACAGTTGGGCTCACCCCTCCACTTT. Its protein product is CASSPGRQLGSPLHF.

In its sample, this clone was seen a few times. The chain links TRBV2 to TRBJ2-6; 7 nucleotides agree with TRBD2. This CDR3 comprises 14 residues. Germline V gene lookup returns CDR1 SNHLY and CDR2 FYNNEI. Trimming removed 10 bases from V and 2 bases from J; junction bases left unmatched: 5. CDR3 sequence: CATHRGAGANVLTF. The CDR3 nucleotides are TGTGCCACCCATCGGGGGGCTGGGGCCAACGTCCTGACTTTC. Filled out from reference TRBV2 and TRBJ2-6, the complete variable domain reads EPEVTQTPSHQVTQMGQEVILRCVPISNHLYFYWYRQILGQKVEFLVSFYNNEISEKSEIFDDQFSVERPDGSNFTLKIRSTKLEDSAMYFCATHRGAGANVLTFGAGSRLTVL.

The chain couples TRBV4-3 to TRBJ2-2; tentative D call: TRBD1 (6 bases). The germline V gene has CDR1 LGHNA and CDR2 YSLEER. V was trimmed by 4 bases and J by 7 bases, leaving 10 bases between them. CDR3 length equals 13 residues. CDR3 nucleotide sequence: TGCGCCAGCAGCCCACAGGGTTACGGGGAGCTGTTTTTT. This encodes CASSPQGYGELFF.

This sequence joins TRBV27 and TRBJ2-1; 8 bases agree with TRBD2. Unmatched junction bases numbered 8, after V lost 3 bases and J lost 4 bases. Germline V gene data show CDR1 as MNHEY and CDR2 as SMNVEV (reference sequence). The CDR3 length is 16 residues. The CDR3 protein is CASSLGGTRVYNEQFF. DNA for the CDR3: TGTGCCAGCAGTTTGGGCGGGACTAGGGTATACAATGAGCAGTTCTTC.

The table lists this clone with a few counts. DNA of the CDR3: TGTGCCAGCAGGTCGGCCTACGAGCAGTACTTC. Translation: CASRSAYEQYF. The rearrangement uses TRBV25-1 and TRBJ2-7; D is unclear. V was trimmed by 6 bases and J by 2 bases, leaving 5 bases between them. The germline V gene encodes CDR1 MGHDK and CDR2 SYGVNS. The CDR3 contains 11 residues.